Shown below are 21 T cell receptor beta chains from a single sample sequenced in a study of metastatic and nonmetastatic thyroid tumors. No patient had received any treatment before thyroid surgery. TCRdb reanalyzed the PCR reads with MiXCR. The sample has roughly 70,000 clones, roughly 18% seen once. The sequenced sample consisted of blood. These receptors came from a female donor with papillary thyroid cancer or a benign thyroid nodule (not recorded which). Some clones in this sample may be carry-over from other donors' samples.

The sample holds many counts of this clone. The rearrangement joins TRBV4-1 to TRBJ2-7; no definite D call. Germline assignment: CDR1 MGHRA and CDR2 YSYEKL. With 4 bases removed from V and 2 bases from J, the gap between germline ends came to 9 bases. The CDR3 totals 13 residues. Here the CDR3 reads CASSPRSTYEQYF. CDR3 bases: TGCGCCAGCAGCCCCCGGTCCACCTACGAGCAGTACTTC.

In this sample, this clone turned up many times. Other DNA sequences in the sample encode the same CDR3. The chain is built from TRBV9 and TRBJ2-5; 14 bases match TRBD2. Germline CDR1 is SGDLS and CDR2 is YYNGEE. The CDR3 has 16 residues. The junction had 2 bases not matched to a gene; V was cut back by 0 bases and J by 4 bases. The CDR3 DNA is TGTGCCAGCAGCGTAGGTGGACTAGCGGGAGGAGAGACCCAGTACTTC. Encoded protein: CASSVGGLAGGETQYF. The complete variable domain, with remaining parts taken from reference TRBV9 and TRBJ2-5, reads DSGVTQTPKHLITATGQRVTLRCSPRSGDLSVYWYQQSLDQGLQFLIQYYNGEERAKGNILERFSAQQFPDLHSELNLSSLELGDSALYFCASSVGGLAGGETQYFGPGTRLLVL.

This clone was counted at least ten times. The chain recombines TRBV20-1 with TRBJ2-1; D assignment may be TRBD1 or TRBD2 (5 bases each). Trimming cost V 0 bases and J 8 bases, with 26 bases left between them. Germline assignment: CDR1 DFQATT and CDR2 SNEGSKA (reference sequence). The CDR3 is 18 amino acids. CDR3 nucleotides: TGCAGTGCTAGAGATCTCGGGACCCAGGGTACCACCGGCGATGAGCAGTTCTTC. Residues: CSARDLGTQGTTGDEQFF.

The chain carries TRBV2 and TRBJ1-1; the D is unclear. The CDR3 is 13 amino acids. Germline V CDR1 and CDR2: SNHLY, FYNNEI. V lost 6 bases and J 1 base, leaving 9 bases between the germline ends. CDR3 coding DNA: TGTGCCAGCAGGGCCTGGGCGAACACTGAAGCTTTCTTT. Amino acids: CASRAWANTEAFF.

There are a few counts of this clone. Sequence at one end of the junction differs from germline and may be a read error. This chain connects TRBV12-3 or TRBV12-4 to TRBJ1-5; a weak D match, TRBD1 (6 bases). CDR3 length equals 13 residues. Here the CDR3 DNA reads TGTGCCAGAAGTTACGGGGGGCGGAAGCCCCAGCATTTT. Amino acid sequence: CARSYGGRKPQHF.

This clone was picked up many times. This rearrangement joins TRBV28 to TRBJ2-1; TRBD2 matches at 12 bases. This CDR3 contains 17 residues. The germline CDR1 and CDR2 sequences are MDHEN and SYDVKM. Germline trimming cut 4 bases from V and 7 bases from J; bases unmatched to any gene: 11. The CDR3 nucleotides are TGTGCCAGCAGTTCTTCTCTAGCGGGAGGGCCTGGTAATGAGCAGTTCTTC. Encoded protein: CASSSSLAGGPGNEQFF.

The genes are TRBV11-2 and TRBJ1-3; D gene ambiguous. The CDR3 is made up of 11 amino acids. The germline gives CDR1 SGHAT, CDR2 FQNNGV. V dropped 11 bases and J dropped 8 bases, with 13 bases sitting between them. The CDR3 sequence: CACRGGDTIYF. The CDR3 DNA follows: TGTGCCTGTCGGGGTGGGGACACCATATATTTT.

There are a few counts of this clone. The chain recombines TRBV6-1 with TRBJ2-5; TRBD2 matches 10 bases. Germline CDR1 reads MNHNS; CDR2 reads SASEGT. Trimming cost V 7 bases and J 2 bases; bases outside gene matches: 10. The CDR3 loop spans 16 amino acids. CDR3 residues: CASNAPRLAGQETQYF. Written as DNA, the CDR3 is TGTGCCAGCAATGCCCCTAGACTAGCGGGTCAAGAGACCCAGTACTTC.

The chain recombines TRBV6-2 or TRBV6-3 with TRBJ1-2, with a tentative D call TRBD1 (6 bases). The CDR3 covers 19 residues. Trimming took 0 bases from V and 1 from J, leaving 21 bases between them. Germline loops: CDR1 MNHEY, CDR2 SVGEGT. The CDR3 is CASSYSSLSGVTRNYGYTF. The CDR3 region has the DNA TGTGCCAGCAGTTACTCGTCGTTGTCAGGGGTGACCCGTAACTATGGCTACACCTTC.

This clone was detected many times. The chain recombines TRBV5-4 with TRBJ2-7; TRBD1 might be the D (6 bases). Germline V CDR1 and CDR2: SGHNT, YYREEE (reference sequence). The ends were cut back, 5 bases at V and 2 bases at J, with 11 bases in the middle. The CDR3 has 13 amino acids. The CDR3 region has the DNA TGTGCCAGCAGGGAATGGACAGCCTACGAGCAGTACTTC. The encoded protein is CASREWTAYEQYF.

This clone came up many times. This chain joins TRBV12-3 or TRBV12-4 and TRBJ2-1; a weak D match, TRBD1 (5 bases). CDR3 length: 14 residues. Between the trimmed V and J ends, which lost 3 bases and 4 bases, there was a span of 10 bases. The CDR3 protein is CASSFRQGYNEQFF. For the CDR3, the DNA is TGTGCCAGCAGTTTCAGGCAGGGTTACAATGAGCAGTTCTTC.

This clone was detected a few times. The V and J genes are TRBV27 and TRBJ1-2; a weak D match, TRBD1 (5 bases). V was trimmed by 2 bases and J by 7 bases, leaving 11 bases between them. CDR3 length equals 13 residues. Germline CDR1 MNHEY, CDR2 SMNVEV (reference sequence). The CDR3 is CASSLDSAVGYTF. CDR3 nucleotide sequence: TGTGCCAGCAGTTTAGACAGTGCGGTTGGCTACACCTTC.

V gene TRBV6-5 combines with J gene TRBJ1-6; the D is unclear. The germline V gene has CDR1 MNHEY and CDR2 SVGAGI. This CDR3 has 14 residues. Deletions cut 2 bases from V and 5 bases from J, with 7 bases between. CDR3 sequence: CASSYVRDNSPLHF. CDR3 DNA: TGTGCCAGCAGTTACGTTAGAGATAATTCACCCCTCCACTTT.

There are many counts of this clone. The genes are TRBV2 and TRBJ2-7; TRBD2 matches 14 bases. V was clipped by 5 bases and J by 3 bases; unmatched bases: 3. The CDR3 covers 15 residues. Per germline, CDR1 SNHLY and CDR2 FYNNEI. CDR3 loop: CASSRGLAGVYEQYF. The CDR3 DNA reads TGTGCCAGCAGTCGGGGACTAGCGGGAGTCTACGAGCAGTACTTC.

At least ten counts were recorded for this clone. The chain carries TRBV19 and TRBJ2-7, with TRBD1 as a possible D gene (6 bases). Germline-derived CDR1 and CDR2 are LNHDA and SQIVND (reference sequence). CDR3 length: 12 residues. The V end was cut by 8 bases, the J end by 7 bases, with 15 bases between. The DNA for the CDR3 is TGTGCCAGTGGGGCCCCTAGGGGGGAGCAGTACTTC. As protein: CASGAPRGEQYF.

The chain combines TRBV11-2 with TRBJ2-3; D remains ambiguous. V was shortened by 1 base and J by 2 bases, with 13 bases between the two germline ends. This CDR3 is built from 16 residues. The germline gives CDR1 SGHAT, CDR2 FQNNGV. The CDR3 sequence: CASSLVVGAPTDTQYF. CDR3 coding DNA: TGTGCCAGCAGCTTAGTAGTCGGCGCGCCCACAGATACGCAGTATTTT.

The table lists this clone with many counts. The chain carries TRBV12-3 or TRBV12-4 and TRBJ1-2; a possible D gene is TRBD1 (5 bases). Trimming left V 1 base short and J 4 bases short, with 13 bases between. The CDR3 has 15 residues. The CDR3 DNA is TGTGCCAGCAGTTTAGGGGCAGGGCAAACCTATGGCTACACCTTC. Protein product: CASSLGAGQTYGYTF.

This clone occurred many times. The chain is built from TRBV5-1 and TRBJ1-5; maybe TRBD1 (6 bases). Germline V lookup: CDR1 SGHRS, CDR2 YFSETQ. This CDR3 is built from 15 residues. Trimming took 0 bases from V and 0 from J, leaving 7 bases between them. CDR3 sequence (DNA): TGCGCCAGCAGCTTGGGGGACAATAGCAATCAGCCCCAGCATTTT. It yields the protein CASSLGDNSNQPQHF.

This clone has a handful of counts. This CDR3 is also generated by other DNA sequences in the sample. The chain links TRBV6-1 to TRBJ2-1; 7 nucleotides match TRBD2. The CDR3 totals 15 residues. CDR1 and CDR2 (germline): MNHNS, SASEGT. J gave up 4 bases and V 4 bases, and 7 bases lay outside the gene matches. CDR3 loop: CASSAPQRGYNEQFF. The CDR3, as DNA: TGTGCCAGCAGTGCTCCCCAGCGGGGTTACAATGAGCAGTTCTTC.

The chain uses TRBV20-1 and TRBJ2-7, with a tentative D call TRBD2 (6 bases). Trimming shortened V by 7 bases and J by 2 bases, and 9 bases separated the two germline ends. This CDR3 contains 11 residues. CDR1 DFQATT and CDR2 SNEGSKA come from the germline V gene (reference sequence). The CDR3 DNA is TGCAGTGTGGCGGGACCCTACGAGCAGTACTTC. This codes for CSVAGPYEQYF.

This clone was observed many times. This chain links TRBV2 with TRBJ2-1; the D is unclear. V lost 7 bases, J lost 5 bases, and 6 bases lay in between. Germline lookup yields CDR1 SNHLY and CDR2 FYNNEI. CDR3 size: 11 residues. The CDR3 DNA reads TGTGCCAGCAATGTTGACAATGAGCAGTTCTTC. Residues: CASNVDNEQFF.